Following are 4 T cell receptor beta chains from one sample sequenced in a study of T cells in Graves' hyperthyroidism and ophthalmopathy. It was RNA transcripts that yielded the amplified TCR beta CDR3 regions. First-round RT-PCR with HTBI primers amplified the TCR CDR3 region. TCRdb ran MiXCR on the multiplex PCR reads and lists one entry per CDR3 protein. Among 450,000 to 700,000 distinct CDR3 sequences listed, 35% to 55% were seen once. Input material: peripheral blood or thyroid tissue (not recorded which). Receptor source: a woman between 18 and 29 years old with Graves' hyperthyroidism.

J is TRBJ1-5 and V is TRBV11-2; a possible D gene is TRBD1 (5 bases). Germline loops: CDR1 SGHAT, CDR2 FQNNGV. V lost 0 bases and J lost 3, with 18 bases in between. This CDR3 has 18 residues. CDR3 bases: TGTGCCAGCAGCTTAGACGCCAGCACCGGGGACCACAATCAGCCCCAGCATTTT. Translation gives CASSLDASTGDHNQPQHF.

In its sample, this clonotype was seen many times. This chain uses TRBV7-3 with TRBJ2-3; D ambiguous. The germline V and J ends were trimmed by 4 bases and 3 bases, with 8 bases remaining between them. Germline V gene data show CDR1 as SGHTA and CDR2 as FQGTGA. This CDR3 is built from 13 residues. CDR3 sequence: CASSSRLTDTQYF. The DNA for the CDR3 is TGTGCCAGCAGCTCACGACTGACAGATACGCAGTATTTT.

Notes on this clonotype: One base away lies a much larger clone, so this may be a sequencing read error. The V and J genes are TRBV19 and TRBJ2-2; 10 nucleotides line up with TRBD1. Losses at the gene ends were 6 bases for V and 7 bases for J; bases not matched to a gene: 8. Germline V lookup: CDR1 LNHDA, CDR2 SQIVND (reference sequence). This CDR3 contains 15 residues. CDR3 loop: CASRTGTGEGGELFF. CDR3 nucleotides: TGTGCCAGTAGAACCGGGACAGGGGAGGGCGGGGAGCTGTTTTTT.

The chain recombines TRBV7-9 with TRBJ2-3; 8 bases fit TRBD2. The CDR3 has 17 amino acids. CDR1 and CDR2 (germline): SEHNR, FQNEAQ (reference sequence). The trim removed 1 base at V and 0 bases at J, leaving 6 bases unmatched. This CDR3 is CASSLVSSGRSTDTQYF. DNA of the CDR3: TGTGCCAGCAGCTTAGTGAGCAGCGGGAGAAGCACAGATACGCAGTATTTT.